This TCR beta chain derives from a study of monozygotic twins with inflammatory bowel disease. The study, taken as a whole, reports: Using the inverse Simpson index, IBD patients had lower TCRbeta diversity than healthy co-twins.

The TCR libraries each used total RNA (around 3,500 ng per library). TCRdb reanalyzed the 5' RACE reads and collapses them to one entry per CDR3 protein, without DNA. This sample's table reports approximately 380,000 distinct CDR3 sequences. CDR1 SGHRS and CDR2 YFSETQ come from the germline V gene. The CDR3 extends over 14 amino acids. A word on this clonotype: What it binds is unknown.

This TCR was sampled from a human donor with ulcerative colitis or Crohn's disease, or a healthy co-twin of an affected twin (not recorded which). Sequencing used blood. The rearrangement joins TRBV5-1 to TRBJ1-1; checking the TCRdb D call of TRBD1 is not possible without DNA. This CDR3 reads CASSLQGAGTEAFF.